These 12 T cell receptor beta chains originate from one sample sequenced in a study of Graves' ophthalmopathy and Graves' hyperthyroidism. For repertoire sequencing, the TCR beta CDR3 regions were amplified from RNA transcripts. The workflow started with a first-round RT-PCR run with HTBI primers and then moved on to a second-round multiplex PCR. Each CDR3 protein gets one entry after TCRdb re-called the multiplex PCR reads with MiXCR. Here the sample spans about 740,000 distinct CDR3 sequences, approximately 40% being singletons. Sequenced material: peripheral blood. The receptors originated from an adult man with Graves' ophthalmopathy.

This clonotype was detected many times. This chain links TRBV20-1 with TRBJ2-5; the D gene is possibly TRBD2 (5 bases). The CDR3 has 12 residues. V was shortened by 1 base and J by 5 bases, with 8 bases between the two germline ends. CDR1 is DFQATT and CDR2 is SNEGSKA in the germline V gene (reference sequence). CDR3 loop: CSARGEWETQYF. Here the CDR3 DNA reads TGCAGTGCTAGAGGGGAGTGGGAGACCCAGTACTTC.

In its sample, this clonotype was seen many times. The V and J genes are TRBV2 and TRBJ1-6; no definite D call. This CDR3 region has 16 residues. V shed 0 bases and J shed 0 bases, with 6 bases lying between them. Per the germline V gene, CDR1 is SNHLY and CDR2 is FYNNEI. The CDR3 nucleotides read TGTGCCAGCAGTGAAGCCAGGATCTCCTATAATTCACCCCTCCACTTT. It encodes CASSEARISYNSPLHF.

At least ten counts were recorded for this clonotype. The rearrangement links TRBV7-9 to TRBJ1-2; D is ambiguous. Germline V gene lookup returns CDR1 SEHNR and CDR2 FQNEAQ (reference sequence). The CDR3 totals 15 residues. V shed 0 bases and J shed 4 bases, with 12 bases lying between them. This CDR3 is CASSLAPDPGYGYTF. CDR3 bases: TGTGCCAGCAGCTTAGCTCCGGATCCGGGCTATGGCTACACCTTC.

In DNA, the CDR3 is TGTGCCAGCAGCTTAGAGTACGGTGACAATGAGCAGTTCTTC. Translating gives CASSLEYGDNEQFF. The chain carries TRBV11-1 and TRBJ2-7; D is ambiguous. The last part of the DNA fits TRBJ2-1 better; the J call may be wrong. This CDR3 comprises 14 residues. Germline V gives CDR1 SGHAT, CDR2 FQDESV (reference sequence).

This clonotype has more than one count but fewer than ten. The chain employs TRBV25-1 and TRBJ1-2; D unresolved. The V and J ends lost 5 bases and 3 bases respectively, with 13 bases between them. Germline-derived CDR1 and CDR2 are MGHDK and SYGVNS. The CDR3 has 14 residues. The CDR3 nucleotides are TGTGCCAGCAGTTTTTATGACGGATACTATGGCTACACCTTC. Encoded protein: CASSFYDGYYGYTF.

The chain recombines TRBV10-3 with TRBJ2-7; TRBD1 aligns across 8 bases. The CDR3 consists of 14 residues. Germline V lookup: CDR1 ENHRY, CDR2 SYGVKD. J was trimmed by 1 base and V by 7 bases; bases with no gene match: 6. As DNA, the CDR3 is TGTGCCATCAATCCGGGACAGGAGTCCTACGAGCAGTACTTC. Protein sequence: CAINPGQESYEQYF.

The V gene is TRBV9, the J gene TRBJ2-5; D gene ambiguous. V lost 1 base to trimming and J lost 4 bases, with 14 bases between them. Per germline, CDR1 SGDLS and CDR2 YYNGEE. This CDR3 contains 15 residues. The CDR3 DNA reads TGTGCCAGCAGCGTAAACCAATCACCACGAGAGACCCAGTACTTC. Amino acid sequence: CASSVNQSPRETQYF.

The genes are TRBV9 and TRBJ1-3; D is perhaps TRBD1 (6 bases). CDR3 length: 15 residues. CDR1 and CDR2 from the germline V gene are SGDLS and YYNGEE. Trimming left V 2 bases short and J 2 bases short, with 11 bases between. The CDR3 sequence is CASSVERQAGNTIYF. CDR3 bases: TGTGCCAGCAGCGTTGAAAGACAGGCTGGAAACACCATATATTTT. The complete variable domain, with remaining parts taken from reference TRBV9 and TRBJ1-3, reads DSGVTQTPKHLITATGQRVTLRCSPRSGDLSVYWYQQSLDQGLQFLIQYYNGEERAKGNILERFSAQQFPDLHSELNLSSLELGDSALYFCASSVERQAGNTIYFGEGSWLTVV.

This clonotype was seen a few times. The chain is built from TRBV7-9 and TRBJ2-2; 12 nucleotides align to TRBD2. This CDR3 is 16 amino acids long. The V gene end was trimmed by 5 bases and the J gene end by 4 bases; junction bases not matched to a gene: 5. Germline values: CDR1 SEHNR, CDR2 FQNEAQ (reference sequence). The CDR3: CASSQPLAGGTGELFF. The CDR3 DNA follows: TGTGCCAGCAGCCAACCACTAGCGGGAGGCACCGGGGAGCTGTTTTTT. Based on the CDR3 plus reference TRBV7-9 and TRBJ2-2, the full variable domain is DTGVSQNPRHKITKRGQNVTFRCDPISEHNRLYWYRQTLGQGPEFLTYFQNEAQLEKSRLLSDRFSAERPKGSFSTLEIQRTEQGDSAMYLCASSQPLAGGTGELFFGEGSRLTVL.

For this clonotype: The junction does not match germline at one end; this may be a read error. The chain is built from TRBV24-1 and TRBJ2-5; TRBD1 agrees at 9 bases. CDR1 and CDR2 (germline): KGHDR, SFDVKD. The CDR3 is 16 amino acids. CDR3 nucleotides: TGTGCCACCAGTAAAGGGACAGGGACTTGGCAAGAGATCCAGTACTTC. Amino acids: CATSKGTGTWQEIQYF.

This clonotype occurred many times. The chain uses TRBV6-5 and TRBJ1-2; D gene uncertain. Trimming pared 6 bases from V and 1 base from J, leaving 12 bases between. The CDR3 runs to 14 residues. Germline V gene data show CDR1 as MNHEY and CDR2 as SVGAGI. The CDR3 loop is CASRERTDNYGYTF. In nucleotides, the CDR3 is TGTGCCAGCAGGGAACGAACCGATAACTATGGCTACACCTTC.

The V gene is TRBV12-3 or TRBV12-4, the J gene TRBJ1-5, with 7 bases that match TRBD1. Unmatched junction bases numbered 8, after V lost 5 bases and J lost 4 bases. The CDR3 runs to 15 residues. In DNA form, the CDR3 reads TGTGCCAGCAGTCCCGGTAGACAGGGTAATCAGCCCCAGCATTTT. Protein: CASSPGRQGNQPQHF.